These 9 T cell receptor beta chains share one sample of origin, sequenced in a study of blood T cell repertoires in COVID-19. Clones were read by immunoSEQ multiplex PCR, and TCRdb kept only the in-frame ones, dropping some. The sample yields under 300,000 clones, 85% to 90% seen once. The material sequenced was peripheral blood. These receptors were obtained from a man younger than 30 with active or convalescent COVID-19.

CDR3 sequence (DNA): TGTGCCAGCAGCCAAGATGAACTAGTTCAGAATGAGCAGTTCTTC. Translating it yields CASSQDELVQNEQFF. This sequence joins TRBV4-2 and TRBJ2-1; TRBD2 is a possible D gene (5 bases). Germline V gene sequence: CDR1 LGHNA, CDR2 YNFKEQ. The CDR3 length is 15 residues. Between the trimmed V and J ends, which lost 0 bases and 7 bases, there was a span of 13 bases.

This chain links TRBV5-6 with TRBJ1-5; a possible D gene is TRBD1 (6 bases). Germline V gene sequence: CDR1 SGHDT, CDR2 YYEEEE. The CDR3 is 15 residues long. Trimming pared 3 bases from V and 3 bases from J, leaving 13 bases between. The CDR3 bases are TGTGCCAGCAGCTCAATACAGGGTCCCAATCAGCCCCAGCATTTT. It encodes CASSSIQGPNQPQHF.

The chain employs TRBV5-1 and TRBJ2-1, with unresolved D. The germline V and J ends were trimmed by 4 bases and 4 bases, with 18 bases remaining between them. Germline lookup yields CDR1 SGHRS and CDR2 YFSETQ. The CDR3 covers 16 residues. The DNA of the CDR3 is TGCGCCAGCAGCAGTCTAGGCGACCTATCTTACAATGAGCAGTTCTTC. Translating it yields CASSSLGDLSYNEQFF. The full variable domain, completed using reference TRBV5-1 and TRBJ2-1, is KAGVTQTPRYLIKTRGQQVTLSCSPISGHRSVSWYQQTPGQGLQFLFEYFSETQRNKGNFPGRFSGRQFSNSRSEMNVSTLELGDSALYLCASSSLGDLSYNEQFFGPGTRLTVL.

The chain has TRBV3-1 (or the pseudogene TRBV3-2) and TRBJ2-6; TRBD2 agrees at 7 bases. V was clipped by 3 bases and J by 1 base; unmatched bases: 12. Germline V CDR1 and CDR2: LGHDT, YNNKEL (reference sequence). The CDR3 is 19 amino acids. The CDR3 region has the DNA TGTGCCAGCAGCCAGTTAGGGAGGGGATGGGTGTCTGGGGCCAACGTCCTGACTTTC. Translating gives CASSQLGRGWVSGANVLTF.

The rearrangement links TRBV5-4 to TRBJ2-7; 7 bases agree with TRBD1. Germline V gives CDR1 SGHNT, CDR2 YYREEE (reference sequence). The CDR3 extends over 15 amino acids. J lost 1 base, V lost 3 bases, and 7 bases had no gene match. The CDR3: CASSSTGQVSYEQYF. DNA for the CDR3: TGTGCCAGCAGCTCCACTGGACAGGTTTCCTACGAGCAGTACTTC.

V and J are TRBV6-6 and TRBJ2-2, with 11 bases that match TRBD2. V shed 5 bases and J 1 base; nucleotides not matched to a gene: 6. Germline assignment: CDR1 MNHNY and CDR2 SVGAGI (reference sequence). The CDR3 extends over 17 amino acids. The CDR3 is CASSQLAGAVNTGELFF. The DNA for the CDR3 is TGTGCCAGCAGTCAACTAGCGGGGGCGGTGAACACCGGGGAGCTGTTTTTT.

V and J are TRBV4-1 and TRBJ1-4, with 9 nucleotides matching TRBD1. This CDR3 has 17 amino acids. V lost 0 bases to trimming and J lost 8 bases; unmatched junction nucleotides: 10. In germline, CDR1 is MGHRA, CDR2 YSYEKL. CDR3 sequence reads: CASSQDGVTQGAEKLFF. In nucleotides, the CDR3 is TGCGCCAGCAGCCAAGACGGGGTGACACAGGGGGCGGAAAAACTGTTTTTT.

In regard to this clone: Other DNA sequences in the sample encode the same CDR3. The chain links TRBV5-1 to TRBJ1-4; tentatively, D is TRBD1 (6 bases). In germline, CDR1 is SGHRS, CDR2 YFSETQ. This CDR3 comprises 14 residues. Trimming took 4 bases from V and 0 from J, leaving 7 bases between them. The CDR3 DNA sequence: TGCGCCAGCAGCGAGGGGGCAACTAATGAAAAACTGTTTTTT. As protein: CASSEGATNEKLFF.

The sample holds one count of this clone. The V call is TRBV6-5, the J call TRBJ1-2, with D perhaps TRBD1 (6 bases). CDR1 is MNHEY, CDR2 SVGAGI, per germline. CDR3 length equals 14 residues. V was trimmed by 0 bases and J by 5 bases, leaving 10 bases between them. CDR3 DNA: TGTGCCAGCAGTTACTCGGTGACAGGATATGGCTACACCTTC. As protein: CASSYSVTGYGYTF.